This is a list of T cell receptor beta chains from one sample in a study of T cell responses to AZD1222 COVID-19 vaccine. Here immunoSEQ multiplex PCR was the method, and the copy in TCRdb shows in-frame clones only, minus some. The sample records 180,000 or so clones, approximately 90% being singletons. This specimen consisted of peripheral blood, obtained 28 days after the second AZD1222 dose. The origin of the receptors is an adult who received the AZD1222 COVID-19 vaccine. CDR3s include the opening cysteine and the closing phenylalanine or tryptophan. Each record gives: V gene, J gene, CDR3 protein.

v_gene: TRBV7-2
j_gene: TRBJ1-5
CDR3aa: CASSPSDSYSNQPQHF

v_gene: TRBV28
j_gene: TRBJ2-3
CDR3aa: CASSLAGGVSTDTQYF

v_gene: TRBV6-5
j_gene: TRBJ2-7
CDR3aa: CASSRPLAAHYEQYF

v_gene: TRBV6-1
j_gene: TRBJ2-3
CDR3aa: CASSEQAISTDTQYF

v_gene: TRBV7-3
j_gene: TRBJ2-7
CDR3aa: CASSPGQDSYEQYF

v_gene: TRBV12-3/TRBV12-4
j_gene: TRBJ2-7
CDR3aa: CASSLARSYEQYF

v_gene: TRBV7-2
j_gene: TRBJ2-5
CDR3aa: CASSQPRGLVGQETQYF

v_gene: TRBV28
j_gene: TRBJ1-5
CDR3aa: CASSPPGTPNQPQHF

v_gene: TRBV5-1
j_gene: TRBJ2-3
CDR3aa: CASNGLAGVADTQYF

v_gene: TRBV23-1
j_gene: TRBJ2-7
CDR3aa: CASFAPGSYEQYF

v_gene: TRBV20-1
j_gene: TRBJ2-7
CDR3aa: CSASWREGLYEQYF

v_gene: TRBV30
j_gene: TRBJ2-2
CDR3aa: CAWNPSTGELFF

v_gene: TRBV7-2
j_gene: TRBJ2-7
CDR3aa: CASSLRPLAGNEQYF

v_gene: TRBV3-1/TRBV3-2
j_gene: TRBJ1-1
CDR3aa: CASTLGGLDTEAFF

v_gene: TRBV28
j_gene: TRBJ1-3
CDR3aa: CASSTRTGRPGNTIYF

v_gene: TRBV9
j_gene: TRBJ2-1
CDR3aa: CASSTNLLGTNNEQFF

v_gene: TRBV19
j_gene: TRBJ1-3
CDR3aa: CASSSGQGGSGNTIYF

v_gene: TRBV28
j_gene: TRBJ2-6
CDR3aa: CATGAGPSSGANVLTF

v_gene: TRBV18
j_gene: TRBJ2-3
CDR3aa: CASSPPGLVSDTQYF

v_gene: TRBV19
j_gene: TRBJ2-5
CDR3aa: CATWGRFGETQYF

v_gene: TRBV3-1/TRBV3-2
j_gene: TRBJ2-7
CDR3aa: CASSFGTSNEQYF

v_gene: TRBV28
j_gene: TRBJ2-1
CDR3aa: CASSGTSGKSYNEQFF

v_gene: TRBV5-1
j_gene: TRBJ2-1
CDR3aa: CASSLSGNEQFF

v_gene: TRBV9
j_gene: TRBJ2-7
CDR3aa: CASSVAGAREQYF

v_gene: TRBV28
j_gene: TRBJ2-4
CDR3aa: CASSLPTSGRAIQYF

v_gene: TRBV28
j_gene: TRBJ2-7
CDR3aa: CASSLAGTSGNEQYF

v_gene: TRBV2
j_gene: TRBJ2-5
CDR3aa: CASRKRANQETQYF

v_gene: TRBV7-9
j_gene: TRBJ2-1
CDR3aa: CASSSSAVSNRLSYNEQFF

v_gene: TRBV24-1
j_gene: TRBJ2-2
CDR3aa: CATSDTPNTGELFF

v_gene: TRBV15
j_gene: TRBJ1-1
CDR3aa: CATRASESNTEAFF

v_gene: TRBV3-1/TRBV3-2
j_gene: TRBJ2-1
CDR3aa: CASSQDSGRRTRYNEQFF

v_gene: TRBV27
j_gene: TRBJ1-2
CDR3aa: CASSLDVWDGYTF

v_gene: TRBV7-3
j_gene: TRBJ2-3
CDR3aa: CASSFSGSPDTQYF

v_gene: TRBV27
j_gene: TRBJ2-5
CDR3aa: CASGGPIQETQYF

v_gene: TRBV19
j_gene: TRBJ2-7
CDR3aa: CASSGRQGASHEQYF

v_gene: TRBV20-1
j_gene: TRBJ2-3
CDR3aa: CSASVLAGGRTDTQYF

v_gene: TRBV28
j_gene: TRBJ2-5
CDR3aa: CASSLQYQETQYF

v_gene: TRBV9
j_gene: TRBJ2-7
CDR3aa: CASSAGQGGYEQYF

v_gene: TRBV28
j_gene: TRBJ2-7
CDR3aa: CASTDGTSGSYEQYF

v_gene: TRBV15
j_gene: TRBJ2-7
CDR3aa: CATSFFKGAYEQYF

v_gene: TRBV28
j_gene: TRBJ2-7
CDR3aa: CASSLYLISVVSEQYF

v_gene: TRBV6-5
j_gene: TRBJ2-7
CDR3aa: CASSYPRQGAYEQYF

v_gene: TRBV27
j_gene: TRBJ2-3
CDR3aa: CASSLQGAGTDTQYF

v_gene: TRBV11-1
j_gene: TRBJ2-1
CDR3aa: CASSPRPWGRGIRFF

v_gene: TRBV7-6
j_gene: TRBJ2-7
CDR3aa: CASSLRPWTSGSSQYF

v_gene: TRBV27
j_gene: TRBJ2-3
CDR3aa: CASSLRGTQYF

v_gene: TRBV19
j_gene: TRBJ1-5
CDR3aa: CASSIRRQIGNQPQHF

v_gene: TRBV7-2
j_gene: TRBJ2-1
CDR3aa: CASSYRQGVHNEQFF

v_gene: TRBV7-6
j_gene: TRBJ2-7
CDR3aa: CASSDSGRAYEQYF

v_gene: TRBV9
j_gene: TRBJ2-1
CDR3aa: CASSVVSRGGQGGNEQFF

v_gene: TRBV5-1
j_gene: TRBJ2-2
CDR3aa: CASREGANTGELFF

v_gene: TRBV11-3
j_gene: TRBJ1-4
CDR3aa: CASSPGLGGELWGKLFF